A single sample gave rise to the 30 T cell receptor beta chains below, sequenced in a study of neurological immune-mediated disorders. A single record per CDR3 protein comes from TCRdb applying MiXCR to the 5' RACE reads. The top ten hold about 5.8% of the sample, which has under 85,000 distinct CDR3 sequences, more than 4.5% seen once. The sequenced material came from PBMCs. These receptors were obtained from a human donor with multiple sclerosis. The donor label of this sample is uncertain.

This clonotype was seen many times. The rearrangement uses TRBV20-1 and TRBJ1-2; D perhaps matches TRBD1 (6 bases). In germline, CDR1 is DFQATT, CDR2 SNEGSKA (reference sequence). The V end was cut by 1 base, the J end by 4 bases, with 16 bases between. The CDR3 runs 15 residues. In nucleotides, the CDR3 is TGCAGTGCTAGAGGGCCTAGGGGGGAGACCTATGGCTACACCTTC. Residues: CSARGPRGETYGYTF.

This clonotype has at least ten counts. This chain joins TRBV4-1 and TRBJ1-1, with a tentative D call TRBD1 (5 bases). This CDR3 region has 16 residues. Looked up from germline, CDR1 is MGHRA and CDR2 is YSYEKL. Trimming left V 0 bases short and J 5 bases short, with 16 bases between. This CDR3 is CASSQEVRGSGTEAFF. The DNA of the CDR3 is TGCGCCAGCAGCCAAGAGGTGAGGGGCAGCGGGACTGAAGCTTTCTTT.

There are many counts of this clonotype. V gene TRBV20-1 combines with J gene TRBJ1-1; D is ambiguous. The CDR3 contains 13 residues. Germline V CDR1 and CDR2: DFQATT, SNEGSKA (reference sequence). V was shortened by 3 bases and J by 0 bases, with 8 bases between the two germline ends. The CDR3 DNA is TGCAGTGCTAGCACGCAGATGAACACTGAAGCTTTCTTT. Translating gives CSASTQMNTEAFF.

The chain recombines TRBV4-1 with TRBJ2-7, with D unresolved. V lost 1 base, J lost 2 bases, and 6 bases lay in between. CDR1 is MGHRA, CDR2 YSYEKL, per germline. The CDR3 consists of 13 residues. DNA for the CDR3: TGCGCCAGCAGCCAAGTAGAAACCTACGAGCAGTACTTC. It encodes CASSQVETYEQYF.

This clonotype was found many times. V gene TRBV20-1 combines with J gene TRBJ2-7; perhaps D is TRBD1 or TRBD2 (6 bases each). V lost 0 bases, J lost 3 bases, and 18 bases lay in between. Germline lookup yields CDR1 DFQATT and CDR2 SNEGSKA (reference sequence). The CDR3 runs to 16 residues. The DNA for the CDR3 is TGCAGTGCTAGAGATCGCCATCCGGGGGCCCACTACGAGCAGTACTTC. Amino acids: CSARDRHPGAHYEQYF.

This clonotype has a count of ten or more. The V gene is TRBV3-1, the J gene TRBJ2-3, with D hard to call. The ends were cut back, 8 bases at V and 6 bases at J, with 18 bases in the middle. CDR3 length: 14 residues. CDR1 is LGHDT, CDR2 YNNKEL, per germline (reference sequence). CDR3 sequence: CASRTENRADTQYF. The CDR3 nucleotides are TGTGCCAGCCGCACGGAGAATAGAGCGGATACGCAGTATTTT.

This clonotype occurred many times. V and J are TRBV5-1 and TRBJ1-1; 9 bases line up with TRBD1. This CDR3 comprises 15 residues. In germline, CDR1 is SGHRS, CDR2 YFSETQ. The junction had 10 bases not matched to a gene; V was cut back by 4 bases and J by 6 bases. CDR3: CASSPTGTGIPEAFF. CDR3 coding DNA: TGCGCCAGCAGCCCCACCGGGACAGGGATCCCTGAAGCTTTCTTT.

This clonotype was seen repeatedly, ten times or more. The genes are TRBV12-3 or TRBV12-4 and TRBJ2-7, with TRBD1 matching over 10 bases. This CDR3 spans 15 amino acids. The junction had 10 bases not matched to a gene; V was cut back by 6 bases and J by 5 bases. The CDR3 sequence: CASSPGQGIGNEQYF. The CDR3 bases are TGTGCCAGCAGCCCGGGACAGGGGATTGGAAACGAGCAGTACTTC.

As to this clonotype: Possible read error: a much larger clone is one base away. The chain joins TRBV7-6 to TRBJ2-7; no reliable D call. The CDR3 sequence is 12 residues long. The germline V and J ends were trimmed by 3 bases and 4 bases, with 7 bases remaining between them. Germline CDR1 SGHVS, CDR2 FNYEAQ. The CDR3 nucleotides read TGTGCCAGCAGCTTTAACCAATACGAGCAGTACTTC. This codes for CASSFNQYEQYF.

This clonotype came up many times. The chain uses TRBV5-1 and TRBJ1-2, with D hard to call. V shed 0 bases and J shed 1 base, with 13 bases lying between them. The CDR3 length is 16 residues. Germline CDR1 and CDR2: SGHRS and YFSETQ. The CDR3 bases are TGCGCCAGCAGCTTGGGAGTCACCATTTATAACTATGGCTACACCTTC. Its protein product is CASSLGVTIYNYGYTF.

This clonotype was seen at least ten times. The chain joins TRBV29-1 to TRBJ1-1; D ambiguous. The CDR3 is 11 residues long. The V and J ends lost 3 bases and 5 bases respectively, with 7 bases between them. Germline V gene data show CDR1 as SQVTM and CDR2 as ANQGSEA. CDR3 sequence reads: CSVETETEAFF. Here the CDR3 DNA reads TGCAGCGTTGAGACCGAAACTGAAGCTTTCTTT.

At least ten counts were recorded for this clonotype. The chain combines TRBV5-4 with TRBJ2-5; a weak D match, TRBD1 (5 bases). V lost 1 base, J lost 2 bases, and 18 bases lay in between. The CDR3 loop spans 17 amino acids. Looked up from germline, CDR1 is SGHNT and CDR2 is YYREEE (reference sequence). The CDR3 spells CASSLYRIGEGQETQYF. The CDR3 DNA follows: TGTGCCAGCAGCTTGTATCGGATAGGGGAAGGGCAAGAGACCCAGTACTTC.

Ten or more counts support this clonotype. The V gene is TRBV5-1, the J gene TRBJ1-2, with D possibly matching TRBD1 (5 bases). Germline CDR1 SGHRS, CDR2 YFSETQ. V was shortened by 7 bases and J by 8 bases, with 18 bases between the two germline ends. This CDR3 has 13 amino acids. In DNA form, the CDR3 reads TGCGCCAGCCGCCCGGGGACTGACCTGGGCTACACCTTC. The encoded protein is CASRPGTDLGYTF.

This clonotype was seen ten or more times. In DNA, the CDR3 is TGCAGTGCTAGAGATCTTGCCGGCAACTATGGCTACACCTTC. Its protein product is CSARDLAGNYGYTF. The chain carries TRBV20-1 and TRBJ1-2; D is uncertain. Trimming pared 0 bases from V and 2 bases from J, leaving 10 bases between. From germline, CDR1 is DFQATT and CDR2 SNEGSKA (reference sequence). The CDR3 runs to 14 residues.

In this sample, this clonotype turned up many times. CDR3 in DNA: TGCGCCAGCAGCTTGGATGCCCAAGGAGGGACCCAGTACTTC. As protein: CASSLDAQGGTQYF. V gene TRBV5-1 combines with J gene TRBJ2-5, with TRBD2 as a possible D gene (5 bases). Germline values: CDR1 SGHRS, CDR2 YFSETQ. This CDR3 is 14 amino acids long. V gave up 0 bases and J gave up 7 bases, with 13 bases separating them.

The table lists this clonotype with many counts. CDR3 DNA: TGTGCCAGCAGCGGGCGGGACAGGGCGGTCACCTTC. Translation gives CASSGRDRAVTF. The rearrangement joins TRBV3-1 to TRBJ1-2; 9 bases align to TRBD1. The CDR3 totals 12 residues. Looked up from germline, CDR1 is LGHDT and CDR2 is YNNKEL (reference sequence). The ends lost 5 bases at V and 13 bases at J; junction bases unmatched: 8. The full variable domain, its missing parts supplied by reference TRBV3-1 and TRBJ1-2, is DTAVSQTPKYLVTQMGNDKSIKCEQNLGHDTMYWYKQDSKKFLKIMFSYNNKELIINETVPNRFSPKSPDKAHLNLHINSLELGDSAVYFCASSGRDRAVTFGSGTRLTVV.

This clonotype came up many times. V and J are TRBV20-1 and TRBJ1-2; D call uncertain. Between the trimmed V and J ends, which lost 0 bases and 3 bases, there was a span of 11 bases. The length of the CDR3 is 14 residues. Germline CDR1 is DFQATT and CDR2 is SNEGSKA (reference sequence). The CDR3 loop reads CSAREEARDYGYTF. The CDR3, as DNA: TGCAGTGCTAGAGAAGAGGCCCGGGACTATGGCTACACCTTC.

This clonotype has ten or more counts. The CDR3 DNA reads TGCGCCAGCAGCTTGGTGGCACAGGGGGTCTCCTACGAGCAGTACTTC. Protein sequence: CASSLVAQGVSYEQYF. The V call is TRBV5-1, the J call TRBJ2-7; TRBD1 agrees at 8 bases. The V gene end was trimmed by 0 bases and the J gene end by 0 bases; junction bases not matched to a gene: 5. This CDR3 is built from 16 residues. Germline CDR1 SGHRS, CDR2 YFSETQ.

This clonotype rates as medium-sized. The chain uses TRBV20-1 and TRBJ2-1; D possibly uses TRBD1 or TRBD2 (6 bases each). The CDR3 consists of 15 residues. CDR1 is DFQATT, CDR2 SNEGSKA, per germline (reference sequence). V lost 0 bases to trimming and J lost 10 bases, with 19 bases between them. The CDR3 sequence is CSARDGKGGGGEQFF. CDR3 bases: TGCAGTGCTAGAGATGGAAAGGGGGGCGGAGGGGAGCAGTTCTTC.

This clonotype was counted at least ten times. This rearrangement joins TRBV5-1 to TRBJ1-1; TRBD1 agrees at 8 bases. V shed 3 bases, J shed 8 bases, and the junction held 9 bases outside the gene matches. CDR1 is SGHRS and CDR2 is YFSETQ in the germline V gene. The CDR3 has 14 amino acids. CDR3 bases: TGCGCCAGCAGCTGGGCCGGGACAGGTCTGGAAGCTTTCTTT. It encodes CASSWAGTGLEAFF.

This clonotype has ten or more counts. This chain links TRBV18 with TRBJ1-2; D gene uncertain. Germline values: CDR1 KGHSH, CDR2 LQKENI. The CDR3 spans 15 residues. V was shortened by 6 bases and J by 7 bases, with 21 bases between the two germline ends. For the CDR3, the DNA is TGTGCCAGCTCTCCTTCCCCAGGATCAGCCAGTGGCTACACCTTC. This translates into CASSPSPGSASGYTF.

Ten or more counts support this clonotype. This sequence joins TRBV5-1 and TRBJ2-7; D is unclear. The CDR3 extends over 12 amino acids. Germline V gives CDR1 SGHRS, CDR2 YFSETQ. V lost 1 base, J lost 3 bases, and 5 bases lay in between. The CDR3 sequence: CASSLWGYEQYF. CDR3 DNA: TGCGCCAGCAGCTTGTGGGGCTACGAGCAGTACTTC.

This clonotype was observed many times. The chain couples TRBV4-1 to TRBJ2-7; D perhaps matches TRBD1 (6 bases). Germline loops: CDR1 MGHRA, CDR2 YSYEKL. V lost 2 bases and J 3 bases, leaving 8 bases between the germline ends. The CDR3 runs to 13 residues. The CDR3 DNA reads as TGCGCCAGCAGCCAACGGACAGACTACGAGCAGTACTTC. Protein product: CASSQRTDYEQYF.

The chain joins TRBV6-5 to TRBJ1-2; possibly TRBD1 for D (5 bases). Germline V gene lookup returns CDR1 MNHEY and CDR2 SVGAGI. Trimming removed 1 base at V and 6 bases at J, with 15 bases between. This CDR3 spans 15 amino acids. The CDR3 DNA is TGTGCCAGCAGTTACTTCCTTGGGACCCCTGATGGCTACACCTTC. Amino acid sequence: CASSYFLGTPDGYTF.

This clonotype was counted at least ten times. V usage is TRBV6-5 and J usage is TRBJ1-3, with D possibly matching TRBD1 (6 bases). The V gene lost 5 bases and the J gene lost 0 bases, with 14 bases spanning the gap. This CDR3 is built from 16 residues. Germline CDR1 and CDR2: MNHEY and SVGAGI. The CDR3 DNA is TGTGCCAGCAGTCCGGGTGGGGGCCTCTCTGGAAACACCATATATTTT. It encodes CASSPGGGLSGNTIYF.

This clonotype was found many times. The CDR3 here is CASSLVEGGGNQPQHF. CDR3 DNA: TGTGCCAGCAGCTTAGTTGAGGGAGGGGGCAATCAGCCCCAGCATTTT. The chain combines TRBV7-8 with TRBJ1-5, with D perhaps matching TRBD1 (5 bases). The CDR3 runs to 16 residues. The V and J ends lost 1 base and 2 bases respectively, with 12 bases between them. Germline assignment: CDR1 SGHVS and CDR2 FQNEAQ. Full variable domain (outside the CDR3, taken from reference TRBV7-8 and TRBJ1-5): GAGVSQSPRYKVAKRGQDVALRCDPISGHVSLFWYQQALGQGPEFLTYFQNEAQLDKSGLPSDRFFAERPEGSVSTLKIQRTQQEDSAVYLCASSLVEGGGNQPQHFGDGTRLSIL.

Many counts were recorded for this clonotype. The chain recombines TRBV18 with TRBJ1-1; D unclear. The germline V gene has CDR1 KGHSH and CDR2 LQKENI. There are 15 residues in the CDR3. V shed 2 bases and J shed 4 bases, with 14 bases lying between them. The CDR3 reads CASSPGPGFSTEAFF. Written as DNA, the CDR3 is TGTGCCAGCTCACCAGGGCCGGGTTTTAGCACTGAAGCTTTCTTT.

Ten or more counts support this clonotype. The rearrangement joins TRBV18 to TRBJ1-1; D possibly corresponds to TRBD1 (5 bases). There are 14 residues in the CDR3. The germline V gene encodes CDR1 KGHSH and CDR2 LQKENI. Trimming pared 0 bases from V and 10 bases from J, leaving 15 bases between. The CDR3 nucleotides read TGTGCCAGCTCACCACCCCGGGGGATGCGGACAGCTTTCTTT. Protein: CASSPPRGMRTAFF.

In its sample, this clonotype was seen many times. This CDR3 reads CAISESGSGGERTTDTQYF. The CDR3 region has the DNA TGTGCCATCAGTGAGTCGGGGTCCGGGGGAGAGAGGACCACAGATACGCAGTATTTT. The rearrangement links TRBV10-3 to TRBJ2-3, with D maybe TRBD2 (6 bases). Trimming took off 0 bases at V and 2 bases at J, with 21 bases between the two ends. The CDR3 runs to 19 residues. CDR1 ENHRY and CDR2 SYGVKD come from the germline V gene.

This clonotype was observed at least ten times. The V and J genes are TRBV7-3 and TRBJ2-1, with D maybe TRBD1 (6 bases). From germline, CDR1 is SGHTA and CDR2 FQGTGA. The germline V and J ends were trimmed by 5 bases and 3 bases, with 8 bases remaining between them. The CDR3 consists of 13 residues. The CDR3 coding sequence is TGTGCCAGCAGCGTACAGGGCTACAATGAGCAGTTCTTC. Amino acid sequence: CASSVQGYNEQFF.